This T cell receptor (beta chain) was sequenced during a study of shared clonotypes between healthy human individuals. Germline CDR1 LNHDA, CDR2 SQIVND (reference sequence). V lost 6 bases to trimming and J lost 3 bases, with 14 bases between them. The CDR3 contains 15 residues. Only in-frame clones appear in the TCRdb table, and some are missing; sequencing was by immunoSEQ multiplex PCR. The repertoire includes a few million clones, about 92% of them detected once, and about 0.13% sits in the top ten. The sequence derives from a man between 18 and 29 years old in good health. Sequenced input: naive CD4+ T cells sorted from blood. This sample's subset: CD45RA+ positively selected. The chain links TRBV19 to TRBJ1-4; possibly TRBD1 for D (6 bases). The CDR3 bases are TGTGCCAGTAGCCACCCACGGGGGCCTAATGAAAAACTGTTTTTT. Encoded protein: CASSHPRGPNEKLFF.